A single sample gave rise to the 27 T cell receptor beta chains below, sequenced in a study of blood T cell repertoires in COVID-19 (dated by TCRdb to about 2020). Library prep was done by the immunoSEQ multiplex PCR assay. TCRdb took this table from immuneACCESS and kept in-frame rearrangements with V and J called. Such tables lack part of the clones; where checked against another copy, unresolved V genes explain under half of the gap, and the rest is unexplained. Recorded for this sample are around 25,000 clones; 87% of them occurred a single time. In total, the top ten clones hold roughly 10% of the sample. Input material: peripheral blood. These receptors all stem from a human donor with active COVID-19. The donor label of this sample is uncertain.

The gene calls are TRBV11-2 and TRBJ2-3; 14 nucleotides align to TRBD2. V lost 8 bases, J lost 8 bases, and 9 bases stayed unmatched. CDR3 length: 15 residues. Per germline, CDR1 SGHAT and CDR2 FQNNGV. The CDR3 nucleotides read TGTGCCAGCGGAAAGGGGACTAGCGGGAGTCCTACGCAGTATTTT. Protein: CASGKGTSGSPTQYF.

This chain joins TRBV11-2 and TRBJ1-5; TRBD1 is a possible D gene (5 bases). Trimming shortened V by 3 bases and J by 3 bases, and 6 bases separated the two germline ends. From germline, CDR1 is SGHAT and CDR2 FQNNGV. This CDR3 has 13 residues. The CDR3 reads CASSLTDNQPQHF. As DNA, the CDR3 is TGTGCCAGCAGCTTGACAGACAATCAGCCCCAGCATTTT. The full variable domain, with the rest looked up from reference TRBV11-2 and TRBJ1-5, is EAGVAQSPRYKIIEKRQSVAFWCNPISGHATLYWYQQILGQGPKLLIQFQNNGVVDDSQLPKDRFSAERLKGVDSTLKIQPAKLEDSAVYLCASSLTDNQPQHFGDGTRLSIL.

The rearrangement joins TRBV28 to TRBJ1-1; no reliable D call. Trimming left V 8 bases short and J 5 bases short, with 12 bases between. Germline loops: CDR1 MDHEN, CDR2 SYDVKM. The CDR3 is 12 residues long. CDR3 region: CASEGEGTEAFF. CDR3 coding DNA: TGTGCCAGCGAGGGCGAGGGAACTGAAGCTTTCTTT.

V gene TRBV6-6 combines with J gene TRBJ2-2, with D possibly TRBD1 on 5 matching bases. The ends were cut back, 4 bases at V and 6 bases at J, with 12 bases in the middle. The CDR3 loop spans 14 amino acids. Germline assignment: CDR1 MNHNY and CDR2 SVGAGI (reference sequence). CDR3 in DNA: TGTGCCAGCAGTTCGGCTAGGGGTTCCGGGGAGCTGTTTTTT. As protein: CASSSARGSGELFF.

The chain uses TRBV19 and TRBJ2-4, with TRBD1 matching over 8 bases. In germline, CDR1 is LNHDA, CDR2 SQIVND (reference sequence). With 3 bases clipped from V and 1 base from J, the junction kept 5 bases outside the gene matches. There are 16 residues in the CDR3. For the CDR3, the DNA is TGTGCCAGTAGTATCTCCGGGACAGGTGCCAAAAACATTCAGTACTTC. Translated: CASSISGTGAKNIQYF.

The chain joins TRBV15 to TRBJ2-7, with 7 bases lining up with TRBD1. Germline V CDR1 and CDR2: LNHNV, YYDKDF (reference sequence). V lost 1 base, J lost 5 bases, and 5 bases stayed unmatched. The CDR3 is 14 amino acids. CDR3 loop: CATSRGTGGNEQYF. The CDR3 DNA is TGTGCCACCAGCAGAGGGACAGGAGGCAACGAGCAGTACTTC.

The rearrangement uses TRBV20-1 and TRBJ2-7; TRBD2 matches 7 bases. The CDR3 is 10 residues long. J lost 7 bases, V lost 6 bases, and 3 bases had no gene match. Germline V CDR1 and CDR2: DFQATT, SNEGSKA (reference sequence). This CDR3 is CSAGGAEQYF. The DNA for the CDR3 is TGCAGTGCGGGAGGGGCTGAGCAGTACTTC.

The chain combines TRBV14 with TRBJ1-4; no reliable D call. Germline-derived CDR1 and CDR2 are SGHDN and FVKESK. The germline V and J ends were trimmed by 2 bases and 3 bases, with 16 bases remaining between them. The CDR3 consists of 17 residues. The CDR3, as DNA: TGTGCCAGCAGCCAAAGTAAGTCGAGGGCCGCTAATGAAAAACTGTTTTTT. Translation gives CASSQSKSRAANEKLFF.

The rearrangement uses TRBV6-5 and TRBJ2-1; D may be TRBD2 (6 bases). The germline V gene encodes CDR1 MNHEY and CDR2 SVGAGI. The V end lost 10 bases, the J end lost 6 bases, and 19 bases lay between the germline ends. The CDR3 consists of 14 residues. Here the CDR3 DNA reads TGTGCCATCAAGCGGGCGGGAATACTCAATGAGCAGTTCTTC. Translating gives CAIKRAGILNEQFF.

This chain connects TRBV19 to TRBJ2-3; no reliable D call. Germline assignment: CDR1 LNHDA and CDR2 SQIVND (reference sequence). The CDR3 is 13 amino acids. CDR3 nucleotides: TGTGGCTGTAGTGATTCCCCGAGAGATACGCAGTATTTT. Protein product: CGCSDSPRDTQYF.

The chain uses TRBV7-2 and TRBJ2-7; TRBD1 is a possible D gene (6 bases). Germline CDR1 is SGHTA and CDR2 is FQGNSA. The CDR3 is 14 amino acids. Trimming pared 1 base from V and 6 bases from J, leaving 13 bases between. CDR3 loop: CASSLVGAVGEQYF. In DNA form, the CDR3 reads TGTGCCAGCAGCTTAGTGGGGGCCGTGGGCGAGCAGTACTTC.

The chain employs TRBV19 and TRBJ2-3, with D possibly matching TRBD1 (6 bases). Germline V lookup: CDR1 LNHDA, CDR2 SQIVND (reference sequence). The CDR3 totals 14 residues. Trimming stripped 10 bases from V and 2 bases from J, with 16 bases between. CDR3: CAIARDTTTDTQYF. CDR3 nucleotide sequence: TGTGCCATCGCCCGGGACACTACCACAGATACGCAGTATTTT.

The gene calls are TRBV9 and TRBJ2-2; weak D call: TRBD1 (5 bases). CDR1 and CDR2 (germline): SGDLS, YYNGEE. This CDR3 comprises 15 residues. V shed 3 bases and J shed 5 bases, with 14 bases lying between them. CDR3 protein: CASSGPLKGTGELFF. CDR3 nucleotide sequence: TGTGCCAGCAGCGGCCCCTTGAAGGGGACCGGGGAGCTGTTTTTT.

The CDR3 DNA reads TGTGCCAGCAGGCCCGGTCGAGCCTACGAGCAGTACTTC. Its translation is CASRPGRAYEQYF. This chain connects TRBV12-3 or TRBV12-4 to TRBJ2-7; D not certain. Trimming stripped 6 bases from V and 2 bases from J, with 11 bases between. The CDR3 is 13 residues long.

CDR3 protein: CASSYVGRANQPQHF. Here the CDR3 DNA reads TGTGCCAGCAGTTACGTTGGGAGGGCGAATCAGCCCCAGCATTTT. This chain joins TRBV6-2 or TRBV6-3 and TRBJ1-5; D not certain. The ends were cut back, 2 bases at V and 4 bases at J, with 12 bases in the middle. Germline V gene lookup returns CDR1 MNHEY and CDR2 SVGEGT. The CDR3 extends over 15 amino acids.

CDR3 in DNA: TGTGCTAGTGGTTTGGGGACAGGGGATGTAGATACGCAGTATTTT. This sequence encodes CASGLGTGDVDTQYF. The V gene is TRBV12-5, the J gene TRBJ2-3; 9 positions agree with TRBD1. The CDR3 covers 15 residues. The trim removed 1 base at V and 5 bases at J, leaving 4 bases unmatched. Germline CDR1 LGHNT, CDR2 FRNRAP.

The chain carries TRBV6-2 or TRBV6-3 and TRBJ2-5; 9 bases fit TRBD1. With 2 bases clipped from V and 1 base from J, the junction kept 5 bases outside the gene matches. The CDR3 contains 16 residues. CDR1 is MNHEY, CDR2 SVGEGT, per germline. The CDR3 DNA sequence: TGTGCCAGCAGTTACCGTAGGGACAGGGTCCAAGAGACCCAGTACTTC. Translated: CASSYRRDRVQETQYF.

This sequence joins TRBV2 and TRBJ1-2, with TRBD1 as a possible D gene (5 bases). The CDR3 extends over 13 amino acids. Looked up from germline, CDR1 is SNHLY and CDR2 is FYNNEI. The germline V and J ends were trimmed by 3 bases and 2 bases, with 7 bases remaining between them. The CDR3: CASSERGNYGYTF. The CDR3, as DNA: TGTGCCAGCAGTGAGCGGGGGAACTATGGCTACACCTTC.

CDR3 region: CASSSFRDRGTDTQYF. CDR3 DNA: TGTGCCAGCAGCTCCTTCCGGGACAGGGGCACAGATACGCAGTATTTT. V and J are TRBV7-8 and TRBJ2-3; 9 bases match TRBD1. After removal of 4 bases from V and 1 base from J, the junction contained 6 bases not matched to a gene. CDR3 length: 16 residues. Germline loops: CDR1 SGHVS, CDR2 FQNEAQ.

This clone was recorded only once. V usage is TRBV28 and J usage is TRBJ1-6, with D perhaps TRBD1 (6 bases). Deletions cut 1 base from V and 7 bases from J, with 11 bases between. Germline V gives CDR1 MDHEN, CDR2 SYDVKM. The CDR3 spans 15 residues. CDR3 in DNA: TGTGCCAGCAGTTTATACGGACAGAAAAATTCACCCCTCCACTTT. It yields the protein CASSLYGQKNSPLHF.

The chain carries TRBV15 and TRBJ2-3, with 7 bases aligning to TRBD2. Per the germline V gene, CDR1 is LNHNV and CDR2 is YYDKDF (reference sequence). CDR3 length equals 15 residues. With 4 bases clipped from V and 2 bases from J, the junction kept 6 bases outside the gene matches. The CDR3: CATSNRDYLTDTQYF. CDR3 nucleotide sequence: TGTGCCACCAGCAACCGGGACTACCTCACAGATACGCAGTATTTT.

J is TRBJ2-5 and V is TRBV4-2; 7 bases line up with TRBD2. Per the germline V gene, CDR1 is LGHNA and CDR2 is YNFKEQ. J gave up 5 bases and V 4 bases, and 7 bases lay outside the gene matches. The CDR3 extends over 14 amino acids. In nucleotides, the CDR3 is TGTGCCAGCAGCCGTTTGCGGGAGTTGGAGACCCAGTACTTC. Its translation is CASSRLRELETQYF.

This clone showed up just once. The chain couples TRBV5-4 to TRBJ2-7, with TRBD2 matching over 11 bases. The CDR3 spans 14 residues. V lost 4 bases to trimming and J lost 3 bases; unmatched junction nucleotides: 3. Per germline, CDR1 SGHNT and CDR2 YYREEE (reference sequence). The CDR3 coding sequence is TGTGCCAGCAGCCAGGGGACTAGCGGCTACGAGCAGTACTTC. This sequence encodes CASSQGTSGYEQYF.

This rearrangement joins TRBV12-5 to TRBJ2-3; D is uncertain. The germline V and J ends were trimmed by 9 bases and 4 bases, with 8 bases remaining between them. This CDR3 comprises 11 residues. From germline, CDR1 is LGHNT and CDR2 FRNRAP. The CDR3 here is CASGVADTQYF. CDR3 nucleotide sequence: TGTGCTAGCGGAGTGGCAGATACGCAGTATTTT.

The chain couples TRBV6-5 to TRBJ1-2; D possibly corresponds to TRBD1 (6 bases). V lost 6 bases, J lost 7 bases, and 12 bases lay in between. Per the germline V gene, CDR1 is MNHEY and CDR2 is SVGAGI. The CDR3 consists of 12 residues. The CDR3 protein is CASRRGSFGYTF. The CDR3 coding sequence is TGTGCCAGCAGGAGGGGGTCCTTTGGCTACACCTTC.

The chain recombines TRBV4-1 with TRBJ2-5; D is possibly TRBD2 (6 bases). Trimming removed 1 base at V and 4 bases at J, with 13 bases between. CDR3 length: 15 residues. Germline V gene lookup returns CDR1 MGHRA and CDR2 YSYEKL. The CDR3 reads CASSQGSGGPETQYF. The CDR3 region has the DNA TGCGCCAGCAGCCAAGGATCCGGGGGACCAGAGACCCAGTACTTC.

CDR3 amino acids: CASSLPGAGTQYF. CDR3 sequence (DNA): TGTGCCAGCAGCCTCCCAGGGGCAGGGACCCAGTACTTC. This chain connects TRBV4-2 to TRBJ2-5; tentative D call: TRBD1 (6 bases). V lost 4 bases to trimming and J lost 7 bases, with 13 bases between them. CDR1 LGHNA and CDR2 YNFKEQ come from the germline V gene. The CDR3 contains 13 residues.